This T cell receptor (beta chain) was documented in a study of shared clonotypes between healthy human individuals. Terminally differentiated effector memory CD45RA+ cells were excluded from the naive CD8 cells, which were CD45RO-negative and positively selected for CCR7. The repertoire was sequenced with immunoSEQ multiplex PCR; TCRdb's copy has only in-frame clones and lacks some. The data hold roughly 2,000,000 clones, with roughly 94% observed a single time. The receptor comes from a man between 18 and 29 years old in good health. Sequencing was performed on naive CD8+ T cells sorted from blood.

Here the CDR3 reads CASSLGPGPEQFF. Here the CDR3 DNA reads TGTGCCAGCAGCTTAGGCCCAGGCCCTGAGCAGTTCTTC. J is TRBJ2-1 and V is TRBV13, with D uncertain. Trimming shortened V by 0 bases and J by 9 bases, and 9 bases separated the two germline ends. Germline CDR1 and CDR2: PRHDT and FYEKMQ (reference sequence). This CDR3 is 13 amino acids long.